The present TCR beta chain was sequenced within a study of regulatory T cells in long-lasting Graves disease. Study-level points and caveats: Accuracy was perhaps lowered by the small sample size. Persistent Graves' patients possessed reduced TCR diversity relative to recently diagnosed ones.

V lost 2 bases, J lost 3 bases, and 14 bases lay in between. CDR1 LGHDT and CDR2 YNNKEL come from the germline V gene (reference sequence). The CDR3 contains 16 residues. This clonotype was detected ten times or more. As yet, its antigen is unknown. Time point of the sample: newly diagnosed GD, antithyroid drugs for less than 3 months. Construction of the TCR library relied on RNA isolated from PBMCs. To make TCR beta libraries, researchers used iRepertoire HTBI primers and Arm-PCR of CDR3 regions. MiXCR, run by TCRdb on the multiplex PCR reads, gives a single entry per CDR3 protein. The sample holds roughly 440,000 distinct CDR3 sequences, 16% seen once. This sample also belongs to another study, concerning T cells in Graves' hyperthyroidism and ophthalmopathy. This second study notes: Most clonotypes that expanded in the thyroid above 0.001 also showed up in blood.

V and J are TRBV3-1 and TRBJ2-1; D is perhaps TRBD2 (6 bases). The starting material was peripheral blood mononuclear cells (PBMCs), obtained at new diagnosis, from a patient treated with antithyroid drugs. This TCR was recovered from a woman between 18 and 30 years old with Graves disease. The CDR3 nucleotides are TGTGCCAGCAGCCAATTCGGGAGTGGGCTCTACAATGAGCAGTTCTTC. Protein product: CASSQFGSGLYNEQFF.